This note documents a single T cell receptor (beta chain) sequence. No antigen is known for it. Compared with germline, one end of the junction differs, possibly owing to a read error. The sample comes from a study of T cells in Graves' hyperthyroidism and ophthalmopathy. Findings and caveats of the study: Ophthalmopathy, which appeared later, was predicted by the model a median approximately six months before onset. The blood repertoire included most of the expanded thyroid clonotypes above 0.001.

The V gene's germline CDR1 is SGHKS and CDR2 YYEKEE (reference sequence). The CDR3 spans 14 residues. RNA transcripts served as the template for amplifying TCR beta CDR3 regions. The HTBI set primed first-round TCR CDR3 RT-PCR. TCRdb re-derived calls from the multiplex PCR reads in MiXCR, one entry per CDR3 protein. The data show 93,000 or so distinct CDR3 sequences, about 45% seen once. Specimen: blood. This receptor was obtained from a man aged 40-50 years with Graves' hyperthyroidism. V and J are TRBV5-5 and TRBJ2-5; no clear D. In DNA form, the CDR3 reads TGTGCCGGCAGCTTGGGAACGAGCGTGGAGACCCAGTACTTC. Protein: CAGSLGTSVETQYF.